This is a list of T cell receptor beta chains from one sample in a study of CD8 T cells in ankylosing spondylitis. One entry per CDR3 protein, called by TCRdb with MiXCR from the 5' RACE reads. In the table there are some 130,000 distinct CDR3 sequences, just under 7.5% of which are singletons. The sample comprised blood, either unsorted or a sorted T cell fraction (not recorded which). The receptors derive from a female donor with ankylosing spondylitis or in good health (not recorded which). Each CDR3 is given with its conserved first and last residue. Each record gives: D gene, V gene, clone size, J gene, CDR3 DNA, CDR3 protein. D genes are given only for firm matches. Some rows have no size entry. The others give once, few or many, or a class for an expanded clone.

D gene: TRBD2; V gene: TRBV18; clone size: few; J gene: TRBJ2-1; CDR3 DNA: TGTGCCAGCTCACCACCGGGACTAGCGGGAACCAATGAGCAGTTCTTC; CDR3 protein: CASSPPGLAGTNEQFF
D gene: -; V gene: TRBV4-2; clone size: many; J gene: TRBJ1-1; CDR3 DNA: TGTGCCAGCAGCCGGTCCGGGGTCACTGAAGCTTTCTTT; CDR3 protein: CASSRSGVTEAFF
D gene: TRBD1; V gene: TRBV7-2; clone size: many; J gene: TRBJ1-6; CDR3 DNA: TGTGCCAGCAGCTTCCGGACAGGGGGTTCACCCCTCCACTTT; CDR3 protein: CASSFRTGGSPLHF
D gene: -; V gene: TRBV18; clone size: many; J gene: TRBJ1-1; CDR3 DNA: TGTGCCAGCTCACCCGTGGGGACAAAGCTAGGAATGAACACTGAAGCTTTCTTT; CDR3 protein: CASSPVGTKLGMNTEAFF
D gene: -; V gene: TRBV20-1; clone size: many; J gene: TRBJ1-5; CDR3 DNA: TGCAGTGCTTTCCCCGGGCCCAATCAGCCCCAGCATTTT; CDR3 protein: CSAFPGPNQPQHF
D gene: TRBD2; V gene: TRBV6-2/TRBV6-3; clone size: many; J gene: TRBJ2-3; CDR3 DNA: TGTGCCAGCAGTTACTCGAGGGCTAGCGGGGGGCCGGATACGCAGTATTTT; CDR3 protein: CASSYSRASGGPDTQYF
D gene: TRBD2; V gene: TRBV9; clone size: many; J gene: TRBJ2-3; CDR3 DNA: TGTGCCAGCAGCGTAGAGGCTAGCGGGGGGGGCACAGATACGCAGTATTTT; CDR3 protein: CASSVEASGGGTDTQYF
D gene: -; V gene: TRBV7-9; clone size: -; J gene: TRBJ2-7; CDR3 DNA: TGTGCCAGCAGCTTAGGGTCATACTCCTACGAGCAGTACTTC; CDR3 protein: CASSLGSYSYEQYF
D gene: -; V gene: TRBV6-5; clone size: many; J gene: TRBJ1-1; CDR3 DNA: TGTGCCAGCAGTTACGGGAACCAGGGGAATGGAGCTGAAGCTTTCTTT; CDR3 protein: CASSYGNQGNGAEAFF
D gene: -; V gene: TRBV20-1; clone size: many; J gene: TRBJ1-5; CDR3 DNA: TGCAGTGCTAGTAACCCTTTGGGGGATCAGCCCCAGCATTTT; CDR3 protein: CSASNPLGDQPQHF
D gene: -; V gene: TRBV29-1; clone size: many; J gene: TRBJ2-2; CDR3 DNA: TGCAGCGGAGGGGTTACAGCCGGGGAGCTGTTTTTT; CDR3 protein: CSGGVTAGELFF
D gene: -; V gene: TRBV15; clone size: -; J gene: TRBJ2-7; CDR3 DNA: TGTGCCACCAGTGAGGGGGACTGGACCTACGAGCAGTACTTC; CDR3 protein: CATSEGDWTYEQYF
D gene: -; V gene: TRBV5-1; clone size: many; J gene: TRBJ1-5; CDR3 DNA: TGCGCCAGCAGCTTGTACGCGGGAACCAATCAGCCCCAGCATTTT; CDR3 protein: CASSLYAGTNQPQHF
D gene: TRBD2; V gene: TRBV24-1; clone size: many; J gene: TRBJ2-3; CDR3 DNA: TGTGCCACCAGTGCCAACGCGGGGGGGCACGGCACAGATACGCAGTATTTT; CDR3 protein: CATSANAGGHGTDTQYF